This T cell receptor beta chain is drawn from a study of control samples from healthy donors and cancer patients (dated by TCRdb to the early 2020s). From the germline V gene (reference sequence), CDR1 is SGHNT and CDR2 is YYREEE. V drops 1 base and J drops 6 bases, leaving 8 bases in between. The CDR3 has 13 amino acids, counting the end cysteine and phenylalanine. Only CDR3 DNA is held: 39 bases, read in frame from base 1. Notes on this clone: What this receptor recognizes is not known. Base qualities are not at hand, and no much larger clone is one base apart.

The library was obtained by the immunoSEQ multiplex PCR assay. As stored in TCRdb, this immuneACCESS dataset retains in-frame rearrangements with V and J assigned. A fraction of the clones does not appear; measured against another copy, unresolved V genes explain less than half of the discrepancy, and the remainder lacks a known reason. For this sample there are fewer than 500,000 clones; 90% appear just once. Around 6.5% of the sample rests with the top ten. Input material: PBMCs. The chain couples TRBV5-4 to TRBJ1-3, with the D gene too uncertain to name. The clonotype comes from a man aged 40-49 years with head and neck cancer. For the CDR3, the sequence is CASSLSYQNTIYF. Here is the DNA: TGTGCCAGCAGCTTGTCTTACCAAAACACCATATATTTT.